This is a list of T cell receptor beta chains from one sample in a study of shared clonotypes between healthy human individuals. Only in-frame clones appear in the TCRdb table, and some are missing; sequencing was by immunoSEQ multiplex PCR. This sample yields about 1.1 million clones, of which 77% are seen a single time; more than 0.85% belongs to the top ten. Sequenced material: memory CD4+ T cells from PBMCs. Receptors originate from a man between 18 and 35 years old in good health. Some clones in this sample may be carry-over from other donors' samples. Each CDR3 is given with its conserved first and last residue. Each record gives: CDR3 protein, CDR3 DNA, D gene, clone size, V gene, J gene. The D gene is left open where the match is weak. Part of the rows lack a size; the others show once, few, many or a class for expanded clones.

CASSSQAGGTYEQYF	TGTGCCAGCAGCTCCCAAGCGGGGGGGACCTACGAGCAGTACTTC	TRBD2	-	TRBV7-9	TRBJ2-7
CASPNRMLSYDKKLFF	TGTGCCAGTCCAAACCGAATGTTGTCTTACGATAAAAAACTGTTTTTT	-	-	TRBV27	TRBJ1-4
CASSTLWVSNTEAFF	TGTGCCAGCAGCACCTTATGGGTCTCGAACACTGAAGCTTTCTTT	-	-	TRBV5-5	TRBJ1-1
CASTRGTSKRTGELFF	TGCGCCAGCACGCGGGGGACTAGCAAACGAACCGGGGAGCTGTTTTTT	TRBD2	-	TRBV5-1	TRBJ2-2
CASSMLGAGKNQPQHF	TGTGCCAGTAGTATGTTGGGGGCTGGTAAAAATCAGCCCCAGCATTTT	-	-	TRBV19	TRBJ1-5
CASSPLYGNSGNTIYF	TGTGCCAGCAGCCCTCTCTACGGCAACTCTGGAAACACCATATATTTT	-	-	TRBV14	TRBJ1-3
CASSPGQGSDTQYF	TGCGCCAGCAGCCCCGGACAGGGTTCAGATACGCAGTATTTT	TRBD1	few	TRBV4-3	TRBJ2-3
CASSPLEETGELFF	TGTGCCAGCAGCCCCCTAGAGGAAACCGGGGAGCTGTTTTTT	-	once	TRBV14	TRBJ2-2
CAISESRGHTGELFF	TGTGCCATCAGTGAGTCGAGGGGACACACCGGGGAGCTGTTTTTT	-	-	TRBV10-3	TRBJ2-2
CASSFRPPDDTEAFF	TGTGCCAGCAGTTTTCGCCCTCCGGATGACACTGAAGCTTTCTTT	-	few	TRBV28	TRBJ1-1
CASTDAGTNQPQHF	TGTGCCAGCACTGATGCGGGTACCAATCAGCCCCAGCATTTT	-	-	TRBV28	TRBJ1-5
CASSTREGRSETQYF	TGTGCCAGCAGTACCCGGGAGGGCCGTTCAGAGACCCAGTACTTC	TRBD2	-	TRBV9	TRBJ2-5
CASSEGRPRAFYGQYF	TGTGCCAGCAGCGAAGGACGGCCAAGGGCCTTCTACGGGCAGTACTTC	-	-	TRBV7-8	TRBJ2-7
CAWSVLNYDYGYTF	TGTGCCTGGAGTGTACTTAATTACGACTATGGCTACACCTTC	-	-	TRBV30	TRBJ1-2
CASSKGPAVSGEQFF	TGTGCCAGCAGTAAGGGACCCGCGGTCTCAGGGGAGCAGTTCTTC	-	-	TRBV2	TRBJ2-1
CASRRDLIGELFF	TGTGCCAGCAGAAGGGACCTCATTGGGGAGCTGTTTTTT	-	-	TRBV6-5	TRBJ2-2
CASSLFGNTEAFF	TGTGCCAGCAGCTTATTCGGGAACACTGAAGCTTTCTTT	-	-	TRBV7-9	TRBJ1-1
CAIRDAGANVLTF	TGTGCCATCAGAGACGCTGGGGCCAACGTCCTGACTTTC	-	many	TRBV10-3	TRBJ2-6
CASSSQPDRGPGNTIYF	TGCGCCAGCAGCTCACAACCGGACAGGGGGCCTGGAAACACCATATATTTT	TRBD1	-	TRBV5-1	TRBJ1-3
CASSLRAGDRVSYEQYF	TGTGCCAGCAGCTTAAGAGCGGGGGACAGGGTTTCTTACGAGCAGTACTTC	-	few	TRBV7-9	TRBJ2-7
CASNPTGMRDNYGYTF	TGTGCCAGCAACCCGACAGGGATGAGGGATAACTATGGCTACACCTTC	TRBD1	once	TRBV6-6	TRBJ1-2
CASSGRRGPYNEQFF	TGTGCCAGCAGTGGAAGGAGGGGTCCCTACAATGAGCAGTTCTTC	-	-	TRBV6-1	TRBJ2-1
CASSLLSQGGRTEAFF	TGTGCCAGCAGCTTGCTCTCACAGGGGGGGAGAACTGAAGCTTTCTTT	TRBD1	-	TRBV5-6	TRBJ1-1
CASSLLKGQPQHF	TGTGCCAGCAGTTTGTTGAAAGGGCAGCCCCAGCATTTT	-	-	TRBV28	TRBJ1-5
CASAGDISTDTQYF	TGTGCCAGCGCCGGGGACATAAGCACAGATACGCAGTATTTT	-	-	TRBV2	TRBJ2-3
CASSPSTGNTIYF	TGTGCCAGCAGCCCATCAACTGGAAACACCATATATTTT	-	once	TRBV7-3	TRBJ1-3
CASVSGSGETQYF	TGTGCCAGCGTTAGCGGGAGCGGGGAGACCCAGTACTTC	TRBD2	-	TRBV28	TRBJ2-5
CATQSYRVSSGSGGANVLTF	TGCGCCACCCAGTCTTATAGGGTGTCTAGCGGGAGTGGAGGGGCCAACGTCCTGACTTTC	TRBD2	-	TRBV10-2	TRBJ2-6
CASSIGGATHTGELFF	TGTGCCAGCAGTATAGGGGGGGCCACCCACACCGGGGAGCTGTTTTTT	-	many	TRBV2	TRBJ2-2
CASSLNGLGNTGELFF	TGTGCCAGCAGCTTAAACGGACTAGGGAACACCGGGGAGCTGTTTTTT	TRBD2	few	TRBV7-3	TRBJ2-2
CSVVLGGRPSGANVLTF	TGCAGCGTTGTTTTAGGGGGGCGCCCCTCTGGGGCCAACGTCCTGACTTTC	-	-	TRBV29-1	TRBJ2-6
CASSLAGGGSYNEQFF	TGCGCCAGCAGCTTGGCTGGGGGCGGAAGCTACAATGAGCAGTTCTTC	-	-	TRBV5-1	TRBJ2-1
CASSYRGGTEAFF	TGTGCCAGCAGTTACAGGGGAGGCACTGAAGCTTTCTTT	-	-	TRBV6-5	TRBJ1-1
CASSGSLRGELFF	TGTGCCAGCAGTGGCTCCCTCCGTGGGGAGCTGTTTTTT	-	-	TRBV6-1	TRBJ2-2
CASSLGYRVGGYEQYF	TGTGCCAGCAGCTTAGGCTACAGGGTGGGAGGCTACGAGCAGTACTTC	-	few	TRBV11-2	TRBJ2-7
CASSSPPGRGSSQPQHF	TGTGCCAGCAGTTCTCCCCCCGGCAGGGGTTCGTCTCAGCCCCAGCATTTT	-	-	TRBV28	TRBJ1-5
CASSLTGNPQETQYF	TGCGCCAGCAGCCTGACAGGGAACCCCCAAGAGACCCAGTACTTC	TRBD1	-	TRBV5-1	TRBJ2-5
CASSVGDRGYEQYF	TGTGCCAGCAGCGTAGGTGACAGGGGGTACGAGCAGTACTTC	TRBD1	few	TRBV9	TRBJ2-7
CASSPARAGQTEAFF	TGTGCCAGCTCACCGGCCAGGGCAGGTCAAACTGAAGCTTTCTTT	-	-	TRBV18	TRBJ1-1
CACRSPGDTEAFF	TGTGCCTGTAGGTCTCCGGGGGACACTGAAGCTTTCTTT	-	few	TRBV30	TRBJ1-1